A few counts support the clone carrying this TCR beta chain. Researchers amplified the TCR beta CDR3 regions from RNA transcripts. HTBI primers were used for first-round RT-PCR of the TCR CDR3. TCRdb passed the multiplex PCR reads through MiXCR, listing each CDR3 protein once. The sample contains fewer than 650,000 distinct CDR3 sequences, approximately 14% of which appear only once. This sample was taken from a study of T cells in Graves' hyperthyroidism and ophthalmopathy. There are 16 residues in the CDR3. Germline CDR1 reads DFQATT; CDR2 reads SNEGSKA (reference sequence). Deletions cut 0 bases from V and 1 base from J, with 13 bases between.

Sequencing was done on a sample of blood. J is TRBJ1-5 and V is TRBV20-1, with D tentatively TRBD1 (5 bases). The TCR comes from a woman aged 30 to 39 with Graves' hyperthyroidism that later progressed to Graves' ophthalmopathy. DNA of the CDR3: TGCAGTGCTAGAGATATGGCGGGGGGGAGCAATCAGCCCCAGCATTTT. This sequence encodes CSARDMAGGSNQPQHF.